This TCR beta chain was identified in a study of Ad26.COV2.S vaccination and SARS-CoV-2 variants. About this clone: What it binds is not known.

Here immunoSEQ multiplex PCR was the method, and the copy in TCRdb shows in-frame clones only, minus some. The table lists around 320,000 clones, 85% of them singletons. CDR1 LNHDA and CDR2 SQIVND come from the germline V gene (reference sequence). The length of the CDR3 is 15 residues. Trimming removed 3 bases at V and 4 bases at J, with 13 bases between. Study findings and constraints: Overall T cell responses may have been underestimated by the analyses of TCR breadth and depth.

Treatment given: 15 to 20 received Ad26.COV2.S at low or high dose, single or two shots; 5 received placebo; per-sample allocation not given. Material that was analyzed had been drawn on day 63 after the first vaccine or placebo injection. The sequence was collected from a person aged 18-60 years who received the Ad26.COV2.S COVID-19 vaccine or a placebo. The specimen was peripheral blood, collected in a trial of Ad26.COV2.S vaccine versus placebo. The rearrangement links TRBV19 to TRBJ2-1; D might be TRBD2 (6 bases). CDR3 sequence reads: CASSIVGGTYNEQFF. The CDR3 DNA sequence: TGTGCCAGTAGTATCGTCGGGGGAACTTACAATGAGCAGTTCTTC.